The 19 T cell receptor beta chains reported below all come from one sample, sequenced in a study of CD8 T cells in Susac syndrome. It was with random hexamers that 0.5 to 1 ug RNA was reverse transcribed. Each CDR3 protein is one row after TCRdb ran MiXCR on the immunoSEQ multiplex PCR reads. Altogether 150,000 to 160,000 distinct CDR3 sequences are present, approximately 95% being singletons, with the ten largest covering about 0.16%. Sequenced material: CD4+ T cells from PBMCs. All receptors derive from a human donor with Susac syndrome.

The genes are TRBV5-1 and TRBJ1-1, with no clear D. Trimming removed 0 bases at V and 5 bases at J, with 8 bases between. Germline V CDR1 and CDR2: SGHRS, YFSETQ. CDR3 length: 13 amino acids. In nucleotides, the CDR3 is TGCGCCAGCAGCTTGGGAGGAAAAACTGAAGCTTTCTTT. Translated: CASSLGGKTEAFF.

This clonotype was detected once. The rearrangement links TRBV6-6 to TRBJ1-1, with D unresolved. Germline assignment: CDR1 MNHNY and CDR2 SVGAGI (reference sequence). The CDR3 is 11 residues long. V gave up 2 bases and J gave up 7 bases, with 5 bases separating them. The CDR3 sequence is CASSYMGEAFF. CDR3 sequence (DNA): TGTGCCAGCAGTTACATGGGTGAAGCTTTCTTT.

CDR3 DNA: TGTGCCACCAGTGATGCACCCCCGGAGGGCAATGAGCAGTTCTTC. This gives the protein CATSDAPPEGNEQFF. V and J are TRBV24-1 and TRBJ2-1; maybe TRBD2 (6 bases). The germline V gene encodes CDR1 KGHDR and CDR2 SFDVKD. Trimming took off 3 bases at V and 6 bases at J, with 14 bases between the two ends. The CDR3 sequence is 15 residues long.

The rearrangement joins TRBV15 to TRBJ1-1; a possible D gene is TRBD1 (6 bases). CDR3 length equals 13 residues. Trimming took 0 bases from V and 10 from J, leaving 12 bases between them. Germline V gene sequence: CDR1 LNHNV, CDR2 YYDKDF (reference sequence). The CDR3 loop is CATSRDLQGGAFF. CDR3 sequence (DNA): TGTGCCACCAGCAGAGATCTACAGGGTGGAGCTTTCTTT.

This chain links TRBV25-1 with TRBJ1-3; unclear D gene. The CDR3 length is 13 residues. Germline CDR1 MGHDK, CDR2 SYGVNS. Trimming pared 7 bases from V and 2 bases from J, leaving 9 bases between. CDR3 in DNA: TGTGCCAGCACGTTGGGTCCTGGAAACACCATATATTTT. Its protein is CASTLGPGNTIYF. Complete variable domain (other parts from reference TRBV25-1 and TRBJ1-3): EADIYQTPRYLVIGTGKKITLECSQTMGHDKMYWYQQDPGMELHLIHYSYGVNSTEKGDLSSESTVSRIRTEHFPLTLESARPSHTSQYLCASTLGPGNTIYFGEGSWLTVV.

This chain links TRBV12-3 or TRBV12-4 with TRBJ2-7; no firm D call. V was shortened by 1 base and J by 0 bases, with 4 bases between the two germline ends. The CDR3 extends over 13 amino acids. The CDR3 loop reads CASSLESSYEQYF. CDR3 DNA: TGTGCCAGCAGTTTAGAGAGCTCCTACGAGCAGTACTTC.

The chain recombines TRBV7-8 with TRBJ1-1, with a weak D call TRBD1 (6 bases). V lost 3 bases, J lost 11 bases, and 16 bases lay in between. CDR3 length equals 13 residues. Germline CDR1 is SGHVS and CDR2 is FQNEAQ. The CDR3 sequence is CASSFSGDPGAFF. The CDR3 DNA reads as TGTGCCAGCAGCTTTTCAGGGGACCCGGGGGCTTTCTTT.

Only one count was recorded for this clonotype. The J gene is TRBJ2-5, the V gene TRBV24-1; a weak D match, TRBD2 (6 bases). There are 15 residues in the CDR3. Germline CDR1 KGHDR, CDR2 SFDVKD. V was trimmed by 2 bases and J by 5 bases, leaving 14 bases between them. The CDR3, as DNA: TGTGCCACCAGTGATTCTGGAGGGGCAAGTGAGACCCAGTACTTC. Its protein is CATSDSGGASETQYF.

The chain recombines TRBV23-1 with TRBJ1-6; D unclear. TRBV23-1 is an ORF for which the function is uncertain. V was pared by 4 bases and J by 4 bases, with 20 bases between. This CDR3 is built from 18 residues. CDR3 bases: TGCGCCAGCAGTCGAATACGGGCCCGCGGCTGTTATAATTCACCCCTCCACTTT. Its translation: CASSRIRARGCYNSPLHF.

V and J are TRBV25-1 and TRBJ1-3; D perhaps matches TRBD1 (6 bases). Germline lookup yields CDR1 MGHDK and CDR2 SYGVNS. Trimming left V 2 bases short and J 2 bases short, with 7 bases between. There are 14 residues in the CDR3. CDR3: CASSEAGAGNTIYF. The DNA for the CDR3 is TGTGCCAGCAGTGAAGCAGGGGCTGGAAACACCATATATTTT.

This chain links TRBV23-1 with TRBJ2-7; the match to TRBD1 covers 7 bases. TRBV23-1 counts as an open reading frame of uncertain function. The CDR3 totals 12 residues. Trimming cost V 6 bases and J 6 bases; bases outside gene matches: 5. CDR3 loop: CASSRQGPEQYF. CDR3 DNA sequence: TGCGCCAGCAGCCGACAGGGCCCCGAGCAGTACTTC.

The genes are TRBV20-1 and TRBJ1-5; maybe TRBD1 (6 bases). The length of the CDR3 is 14 residues. The ends were cut back, 3 bases at V and 2 bases at J, with 11 bases in the middle. Germline CDR1 and CDR2: DFQATT and SNEGSKA (reference sequence). The CDR3 loop reads CSASRGAGNQPQHF. The CDR3 DNA is TGCAGTGCTAGTAGGGGGGCAGGCAATCAGCCCCAGCATTTT.

The chain links TRBV29-1 to TRBJ2-6, with D perhaps TRBD1 (6 bases). The CDR3 runs 14 residues. Trimming pared 6 bases from V and 1 base from J, leaving 10 bases between. Germline CDR1 is SQVTM and CDR2 is ANQGSEA. CDR3 residues: CSVGHASGANVLTF. CDR3 in DNA: TGCAGCGTGGGACATGCTTCTGGGGCCAACGTCCTGACTTTC.

The chain joins TRBV29-1 to TRBJ2-5, with D uncertain. The CDR3 is 12 residues long. V dropped 0 bases and J dropped 2 bases, with 4 bases sitting between them. Germline V lookup: CDR1 SQVTM, CDR2 ANQGSEA. The CDR3, as DNA: TGCAGCGTTGAAGAAGGGCAAGAGACCCAGTACTTC. Protein sequence: CSVEEGQETQYF.

V is TRBV4-1 and J is TRBJ2-5, with 15 bases aligning to TRBD2. The ends lost 4 bases at V and 0 bases at J; junction bases unmatched: 6. Germline V lookup: CDR1 MGHRA, CDR2 YSYEKL. The CDR3 length is 18 residues. DNA for the CDR3: TGCGCCAGCAGCCCGGGACTAGCGGGGGGACAAAACCAAGAGACCCAGTACTTC. This encodes CASSPGLAGGQNQETQYF.

The V and J genes are TRBV3-1 and TRBJ2-7; TRBD2 matches at 10 bases. The CDR3 spans 14 residues. V was clipped by 4 bases and J by 4 bases; unmatched bases: 4. Germline V CDR1 and CDR2: LGHDT, YNNKEL (reference sequence). The CDR3 protein is CASSPLAGVYEQYF. In nucleotides, the CDR3 is TGTGCCAGCAGCCCGCTAGCGGGAGTATACGAGCAGTACTTC.

The genes are TRBV13 and TRBJ1-1; 9 positions agree with TRBD1. After removal of 7 bases from V and 6 bases from J, the junction contained 12 bases not matched to a gene. The CDR3 totals 15 residues. In germline, CDR1 is PRHDT, CDR2 FYEKMQ (reference sequence). This CDR3 is CASKINGQGMPEAFF. CDR3 DNA: TGTGCCAGCAAGATTAACGGACAGGGGATGCCTGAAGCTTTCTTT. Supplemented by reference TRBV13 and TRBJ1-1, the full variable domain reads AAGVIQSPRHLIKEKRETATLKCYPIPRHDTVYWYQQGPGQDPQFLISFYEKMQSDKGSIPDRFSAQQFSDYHSELNMSSLELGDSALYFCASKINGQGMPEAFFGQGTRLTVV.

V usage is TRBV29-1 and J usage is TRBJ2-7, with a weak D call TRBD2 (6 bases). This CDR3 has 12 residues. The V and J ends lost 5 bases and 6 bases respectively, with 14 bases between them. The germline V gene has CDR1 SQVTM and CDR2 ANQGSEA. The CDR3 DNA sequence: TGCAGCGTTTCTCCGGGGGTCGGCGAGCAGTACTTC. Amino acid sequence: CSVSPGVGEQYF.

This chain connects TRBV20-1 to TRBJ1-2; D perhaps matches TRBD1 (5 bases). The CDR3 sequence is 13 residues long. V gave up 5 bases and J gave up 8 bases, with 18 bases separating them. The germline CDR1 and CDR2 sequences are DFQATT and SNEGSKA (reference sequence). DNA of the CDR3: TGCAGTGCTCCGCGGCGGAGGGGTGGCGGCTACACCTTC. It translates to CSAPRRRGGGYTF.